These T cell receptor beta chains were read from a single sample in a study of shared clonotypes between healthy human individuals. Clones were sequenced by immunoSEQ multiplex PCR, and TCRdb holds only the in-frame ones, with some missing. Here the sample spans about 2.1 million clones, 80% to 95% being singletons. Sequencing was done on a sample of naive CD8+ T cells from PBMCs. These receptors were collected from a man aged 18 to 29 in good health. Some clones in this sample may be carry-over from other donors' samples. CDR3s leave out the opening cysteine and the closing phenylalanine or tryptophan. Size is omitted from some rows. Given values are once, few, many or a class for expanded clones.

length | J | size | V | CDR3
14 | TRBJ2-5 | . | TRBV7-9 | ASSLGGTYGQETQY
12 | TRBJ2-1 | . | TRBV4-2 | ASSYRGADNEQF
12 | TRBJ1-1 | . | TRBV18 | ASSQRGRGTEAF
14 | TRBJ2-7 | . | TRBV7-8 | ASSLFGQGPPYEQY
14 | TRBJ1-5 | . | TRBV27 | ASSLGPGANNQPQH
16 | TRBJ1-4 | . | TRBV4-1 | ASSQVMVPRPTNEKLF
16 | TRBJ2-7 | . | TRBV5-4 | ASSLVGGSGRAVYEQY
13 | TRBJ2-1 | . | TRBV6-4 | ASSDLGGHNNEQF
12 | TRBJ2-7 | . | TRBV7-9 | ASSAEVGPYEQY
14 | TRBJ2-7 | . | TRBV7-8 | ASSTARDSESYEQY
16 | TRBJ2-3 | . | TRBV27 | ASGGTAGAKHGTDTQY
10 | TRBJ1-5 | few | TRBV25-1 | ASNRDDQPQH
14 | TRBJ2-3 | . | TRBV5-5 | ASSPGGQGITDTQY
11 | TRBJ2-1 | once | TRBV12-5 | ASGGRALNEQF
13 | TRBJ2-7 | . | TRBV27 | ASSELAGPFHEQY
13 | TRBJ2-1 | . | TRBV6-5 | ASSLGRRTYNEQF
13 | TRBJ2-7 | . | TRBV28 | ASSSGLAGASEQY
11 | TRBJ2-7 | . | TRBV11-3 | ASSSRGNYEQY